This TCR beta chain was recorded in a study of technical replicates of blood from several donors. The method was immunoSEQ multiplex PCR; TCRdb's version includes in-frame clones alone and lacks a portion of them. The sample yields around 62,000 clones, 95% to 98% seen once. The ends were cut back, 3 bases at V and 5 bases at J, with 13 bases in the middle. The V gene's germline CDR1 is SEHNR and CDR2 FQNEAQ (reference sequence). The CDR3 is 14 residues long. This receptor was taken from a human donor in good health. The sample consisted of T cells isolated from PBMCs. The V gene is TRBV7-9, the J gene TRBJ1-2; D is unclear. As DNA, the CDR3 is TGTGCCAGCAGCTTGCAGACCGGGAAGTATGGCTACACCTTC. Its translation: CASSLQTGKYGYTF.